This is a list of T cell receptor beta chains from one sample in a study of blood T cell repertoires in COVID-19. TCRdb's table, derived via immunoSEQ multiplex PCR, lists solely in-frame clones and lacks some. This sample has roughly 50,000 clones; 85% occur once, and the top ten carry approximately 10%. Sequencing was done on a sample of peripheral blood. The receptors originated from a human donor in a cohort sampled during active COVID-19. Each CDR3 is given with its conserved first and last residue. The D gene is left open where the match is weak. Size values are once, few and many counts, or a class for expanded clones, and some rows have none.

abundance | j_gene | d_gene | v_gene | CDR3aa | CDR3nt
. | TRBJ2-7 | TRBD1 | TRBV10-3 | CAIRGQGGEQYF | TGTGCCATCAGGGGACAGGGTGGGGAGCAGTACTTC
. | TRBJ2-7 | TRBD1 | TRBV9 | CASSDQGQGGEQYF | TGTGCCAGCAGCGATCAAGGACAGGGCGGCGAGCAGTACTTC
. | TRBJ2-5 | TRBD2 | TRBV4-3 | CASSQRGAGEETQYF | TGCGCCAGCAGCCAGAGGGGAGCGGGAGAAGAGACCCAGTACTTC
. | TRBJ2-7 | . | TRBV10-3 | CAISEPTGHEQYF | TGTGCCATCAGTGAGCCTACAGGGCACGAGCAGTACTTC
. | TRBJ2-7 | . | TRBV12-3/TRBV12-4 | CASSLAQLREQYF | TGTGCCAGCAGTTTAGCCCAACTACGGGAGCAGTACTTC
medium-sized | TRBJ2-1 | . | TRBV2 | CASSYSWEQFF | TGTGCCAGCAGTTATAGTTGGGAGCAGTTCTTC
. | TRBJ1-1 | . | TRBV3-1/TRBV3-2 | CASSQAGGAFF | TGTGCCAGCAGCCAGGCAGGTGGAGCTTTCTTT
. | TRBJ2-7 | TRBD2 | TRBV3-1/TRBV3-2 | CASSREGGPREQYF | TGTGCCAGCAGCCGAGAGGGAGGGCCGCGTGAGCAGTACTTC
. | TRBJ2-5 | . | TRBV18 | CASSPMVSGNEETQYF | TGTGCCAGCTCACCAATGGTGTCCGGGAATGAAGAGACCCAGTACTTC
. | TRBJ1-5 | TRBD1 | TRBV19 | CASRRTGGDSNQPQHF | TGTGCCAGTAGAAGGACAGGGGGCGATAGCAATCAGCCCCAGCATTTT
. | TRBJ2-1 | . | TRBV13 | CASSPPGGTWNEQFF | TGTGCCAGCAGCCCCCCGGGCGGGACGTGGAATGAGCAGTTCTTC
. | TRBJ1-4 | . | TRBV28 | CASSTSKGRLNEKLFF | TGTGCCAGCAGTACCTCCAAGGGGCGGCTCAATGAAAAACTGTTTTTT
. | TRBJ2-3 | . | TRBV19 | CASSDHRVSTDTQYF | TGTGCCAGTAGTGACCACAGGGTTAGCACAGATACGCAGTATTTT
. | TRBJ2-1 | . | TRBV6-5 | CASSQFWGLRYEQFF | TGTGCCAGCAGCCAGTTCTGGGGACTTAGGTATGAGCAGTTCTTC
. | TRBJ2-2 | TRBD2 | TRBV4-3 | CASSQDLAGDPGELFF | TGCGCCAGCAGCCAAGATCTAGCGGGAGACCCCGGGGAGCTGTTTTTT
. | TRBJ1-3 | TRBD1 | TRBV18 | CASSPTGVSGNTIYF | TGTGCCAGCTCACCGACAGGGGTCTCTGGAAACACCATATATTTT
. | TRBJ2-5 | TRBD2 | TRBV5-5 | CASSLFGGGETQYF | TGTGCCAGCAGCTTGTTTGGGGGAGGGGAGACCCAGTACTTC
. | TRBJ2-7 | . | TRBV2 | CASRRSYEQYF | TGTGCCAGCAGGCGCTCCTACGAGCAGTACTTC
. | TRBJ2-1 | . | TRBV7-9 | CASSLERVGSDEQFF | TGTGCCAGCAGCTTAGAGCGGGTAGGGAGCGATGAGCAGTTCTTC
. | TRBJ2-7 | . | TRBV20-1 | CSAILYEQYF | TGCAGTGCTATCTTATACGAGCAGTACTTC
. | TRBJ1-6 | . | TRBV21-1 | CASLSFGEPLHF | TGTGCCAGCCTCTCTTTCGGGGAACCCCTCCACTTT
. | TRBJ2-2 | . | TRBV10-3 | CAISESARRPSGELFF | TGTGCCATCAGTGAGTCGGCCCGCCGCCCCTCCGGGGAGCTGTTTTTT
. | TRBJ1-1 | . | TRBV20-1 | CSAGPSTEAFF | TGCAGTGCTGGTCCGAGCACTGAAGCTTTCTTT
. | TRBJ1-1 | . | TRBV24-1 | CATSGGHDTEAFF | TGTGCCACCAGTGGGGGGCATGACACTGAAGCTTTCTTT
once | TRBJ2-3 | TRBD2 | TRBV5-5 | CASSGEGGRAVDTQYF | TGTGCCAGCAGCGGTGAGGGCGGGAGGGCCGTAGATACGCAGTATTTT